Listed below are T cell receptor beta chains from one sample, sequenced in a study of cytomegalovirus exposure and HLA in healthy donors. Clones were sequenced by immunoSEQ multiplex PCR, and TCRdb holds only the in-frame ones, with some missing. The sample includes roughly 66,000 clones, around 78% seen only once; the top ten take approximately 5.8%. Sequencing used PBMCs. The receptor source for this set is a man aged 50-59 years in good health and CMV-seronegative. Both conserved end residues are part of each CDR3. Fields, in order: D gene, V gene, clone size, J gene, CDR3 protein, CDR3 DNA. A D gene is named only where the DNA matches it firmly. Size values are once, few and many counts, or a class for expanded clones, and some rows have none.

d_call: .
v_call: TRBV28
clone_size: .
j_call: TRBJ2-5
cdr3_aa: CASSVRRETQYF
cdr3_nt: TGTGCCAGCTCCGTTCGGAGGGAGACCCAGTACTTC

d_call: .
v_call: TRBV10-3
clone_size: once
j_call: TRBJ2-7
cdr3_aa: CAISNLDRTFSYEQYF
cdr3_nt: TGTGCCATCAGCAACCTAGACAGAACCTTCTCCTACGAGCAGTACTTC

d_call: .
v_call: TRBV5-8
clone_size: few
j_call: TRBJ1-1
cdr3_aa: CASSLARMNTEAFF
cdr3_nt: TGTGCCAGCAGCTTGGCCAGGATGAACACTGAAGCTTTCTTT

d_call: .
v_call: TRBV28
clone_size: .
j_call: TRBJ2-4
cdr3_aa: CASSGLGVGNIQYF
cdr3_nt: TGTGCCAGCAGTGGCCTCGGGGTTGGGAACATTCAGTACTTC

d_call: TRBD2
v_call: TRBV7-2
clone_size: .
j_call: TRBJ2-3
cdr3_aa: CASSITVAGGIPSTDTQYF
cdr3_nt: TGTGCCAGCAGCATTACAGTAGCGGGGGGAATACCTAGCACAGATACGCAGTATTTT

d_call: .
v_call: TRBV6-5
clone_size: .
j_call: TRBJ2-4
cdr3_aa: CASSYAGQHIQYF
cdr3_nt: TGTGCCAGCAGTTACGCGGGACAGCATATTCAGTACTTC

d_call: TRBD1
v_call: TRBV7-2
clone_size: .
j_call: TRBJ2-7
cdr3_aa: CASSPQGVGIYGQYF
cdr3_nt: TGTGCCAGCAGCCCACAGGGGGTGGGAATCTACGGGCAGTACTTC

d_call: TRBD2
v_call: TRBV7-8
clone_size: .
j_call: TRBJ2-3
cdr3_aa: CASSLGIAGGTDTQYF
cdr3_nt: TGTGCCAGCAGCTTAGGCATAGCGGGGGGCACAGATACGCAGTATTTT

d_call: TRBD1
v_call: TRBV10-3
clone_size: .
j_call: TRBJ2-7
cdr3_aa: CAIRPDRAGDEQYF
cdr3_nt: TGTGCCATCAGACCCGACAGGGCTGGAGACGAGCAGTACTTC

d_call: TRBD2
v_call: TRBV28
clone_size: .
j_call: TRBJ2-5
cdr3_aa: CASTTSGLAGRHRETQYF
cdr3_nt: TGTGCCAGCACCACTTCCGGACTAGCGGGCCGTCATCGAGAGACCCAGTACTTC

d_call: .
v_call: TRBV2
clone_size: .
j_call: TRBJ2-5
cdr3_aa: CASNPGPEETQYF
cdr3_nt: TGTGCCAGCAACCCTGGGCCCGAGGAGACCCAGTACTTC

d_call: .
v_call: TRBV10-1
clone_size: .
j_call: TRBJ1-6
cdr3_aa: CASSESYSPLHF
cdr3_nt: TGCGCCAGCAGTGAATCCTACTCACCCCTCCACTTT

d_call: .
v_call: TRBV28
clone_size: few
j_call: TRBJ1-1
cdr3_aa: CASSLSGQRNTEAFF
cdr3_nt: TGTGCCAGCAGTTTATCTGGACAGAGGAACACTGAAGCTTTCTTT

d_call: TRBD1
v_call: TRBV6-5
clone_size: once
j_call: TRBJ2-1
cdr3_aa: CASRKTGGNEQFF
cdr3_nt: TGTGCCAGCAGGAAAACAGGGGGCAATGAGCAGTTCTTC

d_call: .
v_call: TRBV30
clone_size: .
j_call: TRBJ1-5
cdr3_aa: CAWVRVYSNQPQHF
cdr3_nt: TGTGCCTGGGTCAGGGTATATAGCAATCAGCCCCAGCATTTT

d_call: .
v_call: TRBV5-1
clone_size: .
j_call: TRBJ2-7
cdr3_aa: CASTLSPRGGTSYEQYF
cdr3_nt: TGCGCCAGCACCCTTTCCCCTCGGGGCGGGACTTCCTACGAGCAGTACTTC

d_call: .
v_call: TRBV19
clone_size: .
j_call: TRBJ2-7
cdr3_aa: CASSESYEQYF
cdr3_nt: TGTGCCAGTAGTGAGTCCTACGAGCAGTACTTC

d_call: .
v_call: TRBV6-5
clone_size: once
j_call: TRBJ1-2
cdr3_aa: CASSPPRRLKAGYTF
cdr3_nt: TGTGCCAGCAGTCCTCCCCGCAGGCTTAAGGCCGGCTACACCTTC

d_call: .
v_call: TRBV30
clone_size: .
j_call: TRBJ1-2
cdr3_aa: CAWSLGAGAGYTF
cdr3_nt: TGTGCCTGGAGTCTAGGGGCCGGAGCTGGCTACACCTTC

d_call: TRBD1
v_call: TRBV7-8
clone_size: .
j_call: TRBJ1-5
cdr3_aa: CASSFADRVGQPQHF
cdr3_nt: TGTGCCAGCAGCTTCGCCGACAGGGTCGGTCAGCCCCAGCATTTT

d_call: .
v_call: TRBV5-1
clone_size: once
j_call: TRBJ2-7
cdr3_aa: CASSLGGSNSYEQYF
cdr3_nt: TGCGCCAGCAGCTTGGGTGGCAGTAACTCCTACGAGCAGTACTTC

d_call: TRBD2
v_call: TRBV7-8
clone_size: once
j_call: TRBJ2-7
cdr3_aa: CASSFALAGATIEQYF
cdr3_nt: TGTGCCAGCAGCTTTGCACTAGCGGGAGCCACGATCGAGCAGTACTTC

d_call: TRBD1
v_call: TRBV2
clone_size: .
j_call: TRBJ2-3
cdr3_aa: CASTGQGPSTDTQYF
cdr3_nt: TGTGCCAGCACCGGACAGGGTCCTAGCACAGATACGCAGTATTTT

d_call: .
v_call: TRBV7-6
clone_size: .
j_call: TRBJ2-2
cdr3_aa: CASSFRRAGPVGELFF
cdr3_nt: TGTGCCAGCAGCTTCCGGCGTGCGGGGCCGGTCGGGGAGCTGTTTTTT

d_call: .
v_call: TRBV28
clone_size: .
j_call: TRBJ2-7
cdr3_aa: CASSSRQAYEQYF
cdr3_nt: TGTGCCAGCAGTTCAAGACAGGCGTACGAGCAGTACTTC

d_call: .
v_call: TRBV28
clone_size: once
j_call: TRBJ1-5
cdr3_aa: CASVKTRRNQPQHF
cdr3_nt: TGTGCCAGTGTTAAAACCAGGAGGAATCAGCCCCAGCATTTT

d_call: .
v_call: TRBV30
clone_size: .
j_call: TRBJ1-1
cdr3_aa: CAWSRRMTEKNTEAFF
cdr3_nt: TGTGCCTGGAGCAGAAGAATGACAGAAAAGAACACTGAAGCTTTCTTT

d_call: TRBD2
v_call: TRBV4-3
clone_size: .
j_call: TRBJ2-1
cdr3_aa: CASSHYSSGSSYNEQFF
cdr3_nt: TGCGCCAGCAGCCATTATTCCAGCGGGAGCTCCTACAATGAGCAGTTCTTC

d_call: .
v_call: TRBV5-6
clone_size: once
j_call: TRBJ2-1
cdr3_aa: CASSFRTLFNNEQFF
cdr3_nt: TGTGCCAGCAGCTTCCGGACTTTATTTAACAATGAGCAGTTCTTC

d_call: .
v_call: TRBV10-3
clone_size: .
j_call: TRBJ1-5
cdr3_aa: CAITGLQPQHF
cdr3_nt: TGTGCCATCACCGGACTACAGCCCCAGCATTTT

d_call: TRBD1
v_call: TRBV2
clone_size: once
j_call: TRBJ2-6
cdr3_aa: CASSRDRGSSGANVLTF
cdr3_nt: TGTGCCAGCAGTCGGGACAGGGGCAGCTCTGGGGCCAACGTCCTGACTTTC

d_call: .
v_call: TRBV5-6
clone_size: .
j_call: TRBJ1-3
cdr3_aa: CASSSGFSGNTIYF
cdr3_nt: TGTGCCAGCAGCTCCGGGTTCTCTGGAAACACCATATATTTT

d_call: .
v_call: TRBV7-6
clone_size: .
j_call: TRBJ2-3
cdr3_aa: CASSSRGDTQYF
cdr3_nt: TGTGCCAGCAGCTCAAGGGGGGATACGCAGTATTTT